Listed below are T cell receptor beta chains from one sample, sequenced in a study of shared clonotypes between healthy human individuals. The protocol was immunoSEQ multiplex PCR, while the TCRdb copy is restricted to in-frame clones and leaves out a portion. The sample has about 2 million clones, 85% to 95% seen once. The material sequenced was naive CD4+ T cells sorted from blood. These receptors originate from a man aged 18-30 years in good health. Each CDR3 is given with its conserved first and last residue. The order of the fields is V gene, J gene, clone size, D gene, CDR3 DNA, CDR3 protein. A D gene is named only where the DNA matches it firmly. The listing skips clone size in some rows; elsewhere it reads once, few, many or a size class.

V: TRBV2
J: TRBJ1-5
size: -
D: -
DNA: TGTGCCAGCAGTCTATTACATCAGCCCCAGCATTTT
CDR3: CASSLLHQPQHF

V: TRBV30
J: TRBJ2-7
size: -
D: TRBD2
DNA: TGTGCCTGGAGTGTAAAGATCGCGGGAGGGTACGAGCAGTACTTC
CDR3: CAWSVKIAGGYEQYF

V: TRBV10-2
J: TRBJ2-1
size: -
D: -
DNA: TGCGCCAGCAGGGACTACGGGTGGGGGCGCTACAATGAGCAGTTCTTC
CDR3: CASRDYGWGRYNEQFF

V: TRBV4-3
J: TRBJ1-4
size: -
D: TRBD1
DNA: TGCGCCAGCAGCCAAGGTTTTGTCGACAGGGGGCTTAGAACTAATGAAAAACTGTTTTTT
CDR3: CASSQGFVDRGLRTNEKLFF

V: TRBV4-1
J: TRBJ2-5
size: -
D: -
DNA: TGCGCCAGCAGCCAACCAAACCTAGCAATCCAAGAGACCCAGTACTTC
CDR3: CASSQPNLAIQETQYF

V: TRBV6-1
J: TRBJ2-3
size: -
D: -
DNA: TGTGCCAGCAGTGACCCGACCCAGTATTTT
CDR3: CASSDPTQYF

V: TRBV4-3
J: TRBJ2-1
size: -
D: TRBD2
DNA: TGCGCCAGCAGCGCCCTGACTAGCGGGAGTTCTAGGAATGAGCAGTTCTTC
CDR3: CASSALTSGSSRNEQFF

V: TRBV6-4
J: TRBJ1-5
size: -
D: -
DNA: TGTGCCAGCAGTGGTAGGGGTAGCAATCAGCCCCAGCATTTT
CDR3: CASSGRGSNQPQHF

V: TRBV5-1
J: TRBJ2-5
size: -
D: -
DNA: TGCGCCAGCAGCGGGACAAACCAAGAGACCCAGTACTTC
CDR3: CASSGTNQETQYF

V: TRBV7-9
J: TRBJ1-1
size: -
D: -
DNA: TGTGCCAGCAACCCTGGGGGTCCTGGGAACACTGAAGCTTTCTTT
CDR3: CASNPGGPGNTEAFF

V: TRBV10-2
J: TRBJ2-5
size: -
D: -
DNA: TGCGCCAGCATAGGTTCGGGGTACGGGGAGACCCAGTACTTC
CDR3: CASIGSGYGETQYF

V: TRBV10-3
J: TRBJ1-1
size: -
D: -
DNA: TGTGCCGCGAAGGGGGGGCCGAACACTGAAGCTTTCTTT
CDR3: CAAKGGPNTEAFF

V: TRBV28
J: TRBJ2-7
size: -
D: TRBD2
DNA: TGTGCCAGTTGGGCCCGGGGGGGCTCCCACGAGCAGTACTTC
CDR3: CASWARGGSHEQYF

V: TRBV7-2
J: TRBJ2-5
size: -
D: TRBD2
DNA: TGTGCCATCAGGACTAGGGACCAAGAGACCCAGTACTTC
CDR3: CAIRTRDQETQYF

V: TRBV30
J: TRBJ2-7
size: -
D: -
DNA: TGTGCCTGGAGTACCTTGTCGGGCGAGCAGTACTTC
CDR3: CAWSTLSGEQYF

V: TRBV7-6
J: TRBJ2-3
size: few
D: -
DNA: TGTGCCAGCAGCTCGAACACAGATACGCAGTATTTT
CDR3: CASSSNTDTQYF

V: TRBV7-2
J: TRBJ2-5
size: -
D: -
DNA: TGTGCCAGCAGCTTAGGAGGGGGGGTCCAAGAGACCCAGTACTTC
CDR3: CASSLGGGVQETQYF

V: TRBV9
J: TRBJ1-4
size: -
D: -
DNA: TGTGCCAGCAGCGTACAGGGGAATATCCGGGGTGAAAAACTGTTTTTT
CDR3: CASSVQGNIRGEKLFF

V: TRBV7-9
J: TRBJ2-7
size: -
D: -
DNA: TGTGCCAGCAGCCCCAGGGGCTACGAGCAGTACTTC
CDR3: CASSPRGYEQYF

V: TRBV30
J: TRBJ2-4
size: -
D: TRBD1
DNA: TGTGCTGCCGGACAGGGTAAAAACATTCAGTACTTC
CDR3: CAAGQGKNIQYF

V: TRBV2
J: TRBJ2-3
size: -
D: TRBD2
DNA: TGTGCCAGCAGTGAAGGGTGGGAGGGGACAGATACGCAGTATTTT
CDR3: CASSEGWEGTDTQYF

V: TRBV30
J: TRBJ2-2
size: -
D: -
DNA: TGTGCCTGGAGTGTAGGTTTCGGGGAGCTGTTTTTT
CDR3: CAWSVGFGELFF